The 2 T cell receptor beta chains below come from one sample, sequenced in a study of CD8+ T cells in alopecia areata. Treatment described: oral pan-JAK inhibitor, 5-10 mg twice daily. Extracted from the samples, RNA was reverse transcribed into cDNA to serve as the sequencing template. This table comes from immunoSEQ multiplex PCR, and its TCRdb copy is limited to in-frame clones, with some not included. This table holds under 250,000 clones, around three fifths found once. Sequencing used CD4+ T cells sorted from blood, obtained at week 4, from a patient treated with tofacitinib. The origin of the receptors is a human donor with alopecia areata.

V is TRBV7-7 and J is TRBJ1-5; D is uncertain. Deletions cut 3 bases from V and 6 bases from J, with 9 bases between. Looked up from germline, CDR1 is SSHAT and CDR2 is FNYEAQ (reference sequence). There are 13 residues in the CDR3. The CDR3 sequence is CASSLNYGQPQHF. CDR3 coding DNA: TGTGCCAGCAGCTTGAACTACGGTCAGCCCCAGCATTTT. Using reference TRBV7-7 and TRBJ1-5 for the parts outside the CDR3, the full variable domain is GAGVSQSPRYKVTKRGQDVTLRCDPISSHATLYWYQQALGQGPEFLTYFNYEAQPDKSGLPSDRFSAERPEGSISTLTIQRTEQRDSAMYRCASSLNYGQPQHFGDGTRLSIL.

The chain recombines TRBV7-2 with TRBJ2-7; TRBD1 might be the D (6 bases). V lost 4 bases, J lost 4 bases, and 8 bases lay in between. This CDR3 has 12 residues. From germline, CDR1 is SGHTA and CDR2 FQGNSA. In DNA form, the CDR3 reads TGTGCCAGCAGCTCTGGACAGTACGAGCAGTACTTC. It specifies CASSSGQYEQYF.